The clone carrying this TCR beta chain was detected only a few times. The sample is drawn from a study of T cells in Graves' hyperthyroidism and ophthalmopathy. The wider study: Any treatment followed the collection of peripheral blood at initial diagnosis.

Template material for amplifying TCR beta CDR3 regions consisted of RNA transcripts. The HTBI primer set was used in a first-round RT-PCR of the TCR CDR3. In TCRdb, the multiplex PCR reads were re-called with MiXCR into one record per CDR3 protein. Of a few hundred thousand distinct CDR3 sequences listed, under 25% are singletons. The junction had 2 bases not matched to a gene; V was cut back by 5 bases and J by 5 bases. CDR1 MRHNA and CDR2 SNTAGT come from the germline V gene. The CDR3 has 12 amino acids. In the ophthalmopathy cohort, Clinical Activity Score was at least 3, NOSPECS grade at least 4, and duration under 3 months. Diagnosing involved the use of clinical symptoms, serum thyroxine and TRAb, thyroid ultrasound and orbital computed tomography. Fresh peripheral blood, 9.5 to 10 ml of it, supplied the PBMCs.

The sequenced sample consisted of blood. V gene TRBV6-4 combines with J gene TRBJ2-7, with 8 bases lining up with TRBD1. The receptor's source is a woman aged 70-85 years with Graves' ophthalmopathy. The CDR3 loop is CASSSTGDEQYF. CDR3 nucleotides: TGTGCCAGCAGTTCGACAGGGGACGAGCAGTACTTC.